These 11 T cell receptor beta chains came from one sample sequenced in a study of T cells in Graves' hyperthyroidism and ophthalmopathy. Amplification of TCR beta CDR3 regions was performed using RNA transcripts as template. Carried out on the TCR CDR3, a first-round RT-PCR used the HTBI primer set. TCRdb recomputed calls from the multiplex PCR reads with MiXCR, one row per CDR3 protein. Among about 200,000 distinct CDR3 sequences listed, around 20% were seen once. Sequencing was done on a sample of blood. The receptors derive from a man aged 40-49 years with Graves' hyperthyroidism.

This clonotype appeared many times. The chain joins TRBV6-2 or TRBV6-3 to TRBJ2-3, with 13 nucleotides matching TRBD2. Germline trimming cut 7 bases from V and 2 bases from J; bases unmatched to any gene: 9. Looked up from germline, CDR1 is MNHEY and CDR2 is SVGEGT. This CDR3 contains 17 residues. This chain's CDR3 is CASKDGLAGAITDTQYF. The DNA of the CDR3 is TGTGCCAGCAAGGATGGACTAGCGGGGGCCATCACAGATACGCAGTATTTT.

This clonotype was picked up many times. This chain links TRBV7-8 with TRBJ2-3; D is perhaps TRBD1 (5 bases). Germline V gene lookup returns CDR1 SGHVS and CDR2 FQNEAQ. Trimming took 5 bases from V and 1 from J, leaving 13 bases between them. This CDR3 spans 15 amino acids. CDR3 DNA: TGTGCCAGCAGCCGGTGGCAGGGCGGCACAGATACGCAGTATTTT. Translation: CASSRWQGGTDTQYF. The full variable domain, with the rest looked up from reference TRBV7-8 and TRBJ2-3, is GAGVSQSPRYKVAKRGQDVALRCDPISGHVSLFWYQQALGQGPEFLTYFQNEAQLDKSGLPSDRFFAERPEGSVSTLKIQRTQQEDSAVYLCASSRWQGGTDTQYFGPGTRLTVL.

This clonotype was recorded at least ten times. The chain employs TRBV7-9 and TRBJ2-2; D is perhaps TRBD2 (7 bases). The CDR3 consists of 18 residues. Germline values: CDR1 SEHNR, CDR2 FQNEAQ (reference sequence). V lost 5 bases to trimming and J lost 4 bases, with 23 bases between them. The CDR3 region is CASSPGTGRGPVTGELFF. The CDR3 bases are TGTGCCAGCAGCCCTGGGACTGGGCGGGGGCCAGTCACCGGGGAGCTGTTTTTT.

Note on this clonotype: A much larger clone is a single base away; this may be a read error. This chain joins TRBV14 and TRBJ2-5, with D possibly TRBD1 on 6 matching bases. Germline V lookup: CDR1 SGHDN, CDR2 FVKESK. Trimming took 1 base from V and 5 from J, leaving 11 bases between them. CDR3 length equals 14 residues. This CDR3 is CASSQGTGWETQYF. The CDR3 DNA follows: TGTGCCAGCAGCCAAGGAACAGGGTGGGAGACCCAGTACTTC.

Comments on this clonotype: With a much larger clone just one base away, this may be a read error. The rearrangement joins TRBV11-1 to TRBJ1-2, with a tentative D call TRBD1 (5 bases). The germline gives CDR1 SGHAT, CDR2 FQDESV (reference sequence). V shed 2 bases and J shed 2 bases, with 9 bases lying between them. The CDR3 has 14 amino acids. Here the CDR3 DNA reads TGTGCCAGCAGCTTATCGAGGGGAAACTATGGCTACACCTTC. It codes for CASSLSRGNYGYTF.

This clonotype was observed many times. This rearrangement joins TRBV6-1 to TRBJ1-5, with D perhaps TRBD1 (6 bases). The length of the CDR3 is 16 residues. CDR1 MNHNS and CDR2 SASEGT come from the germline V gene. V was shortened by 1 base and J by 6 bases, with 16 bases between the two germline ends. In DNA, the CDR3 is TGTGCCAGCAGTGAAGGGGGCGGGACACGAGGTCAGCCCCAGCATTTT. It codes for CASSEGGGTRGQPQHF.

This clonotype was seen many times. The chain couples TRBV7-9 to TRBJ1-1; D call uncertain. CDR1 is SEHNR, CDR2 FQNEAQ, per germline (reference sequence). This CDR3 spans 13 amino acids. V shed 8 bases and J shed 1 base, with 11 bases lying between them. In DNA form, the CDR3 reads TGTGCCAGCGCCGTCTCCCCGAACACTGAAGCTTTCTTT. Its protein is CASAVSPNTEAFF.

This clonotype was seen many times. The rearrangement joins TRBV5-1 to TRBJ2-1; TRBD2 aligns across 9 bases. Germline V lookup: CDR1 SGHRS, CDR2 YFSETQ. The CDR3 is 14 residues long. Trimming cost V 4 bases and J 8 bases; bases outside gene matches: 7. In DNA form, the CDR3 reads TGCGCCAGCAGCAGATCTAGCGGGGACCATGAGCAGTTCTTC. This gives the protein CASSRSSGDHEQFF.

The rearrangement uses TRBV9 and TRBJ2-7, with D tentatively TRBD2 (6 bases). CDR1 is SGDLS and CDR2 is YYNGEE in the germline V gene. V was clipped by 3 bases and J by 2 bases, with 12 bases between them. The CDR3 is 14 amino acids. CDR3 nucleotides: TGTGCCAGCAGCGCCGGGGGTTCGGCCTACGAGCAGTACTTC. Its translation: CASSAGGSAYEQYF. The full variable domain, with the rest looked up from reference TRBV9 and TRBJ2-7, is DSGVTQTPKHLITATGQRVTLRCSPRSGDLSVYWYQQSLDQGLQFLIQYYNGEERAKGNILERFSAQQFPDLHSELNLSSLELGDSALYFCASSAGGSAYEQYFGPGTRLTVT.

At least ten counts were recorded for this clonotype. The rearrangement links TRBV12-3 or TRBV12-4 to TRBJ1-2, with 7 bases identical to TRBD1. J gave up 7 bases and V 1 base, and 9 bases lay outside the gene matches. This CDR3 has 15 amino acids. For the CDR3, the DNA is TGTGCCAGCAGTTTAGTAGGGGGCGAATTTAGTGGCTACACCTTC. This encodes CASSLVGGEFSGYTF.

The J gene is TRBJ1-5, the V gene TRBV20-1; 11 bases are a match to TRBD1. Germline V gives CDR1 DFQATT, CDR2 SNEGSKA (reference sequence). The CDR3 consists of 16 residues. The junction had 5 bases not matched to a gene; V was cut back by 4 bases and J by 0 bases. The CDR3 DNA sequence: TGCAGTGCTACCGGGACAGGGGGAAGTAGCAATCAGCCCCAGCATTTT. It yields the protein CSATGTGGSSNQPQHF.